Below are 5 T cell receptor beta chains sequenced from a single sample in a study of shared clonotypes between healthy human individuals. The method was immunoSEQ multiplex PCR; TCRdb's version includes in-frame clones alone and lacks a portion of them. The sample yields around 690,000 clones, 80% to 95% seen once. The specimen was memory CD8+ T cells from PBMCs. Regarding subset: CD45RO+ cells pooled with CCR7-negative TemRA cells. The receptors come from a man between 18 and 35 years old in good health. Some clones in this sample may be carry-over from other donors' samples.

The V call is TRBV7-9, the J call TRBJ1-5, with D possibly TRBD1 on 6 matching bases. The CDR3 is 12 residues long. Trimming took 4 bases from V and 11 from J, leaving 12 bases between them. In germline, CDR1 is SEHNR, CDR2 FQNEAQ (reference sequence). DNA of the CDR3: TGTGCCAGCAGCTCTTCGTCAGGGGCCCAGCATTTT. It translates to CASSSSSGAQHF.

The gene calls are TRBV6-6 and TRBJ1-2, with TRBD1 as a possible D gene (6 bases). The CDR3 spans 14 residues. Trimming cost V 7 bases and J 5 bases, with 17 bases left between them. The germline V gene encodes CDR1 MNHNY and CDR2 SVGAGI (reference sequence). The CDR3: CASTVRTEEYGYTF. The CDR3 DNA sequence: TGTGCCAGCACGGTCCGGACAGAGGAATATGGCTACACCTTC.

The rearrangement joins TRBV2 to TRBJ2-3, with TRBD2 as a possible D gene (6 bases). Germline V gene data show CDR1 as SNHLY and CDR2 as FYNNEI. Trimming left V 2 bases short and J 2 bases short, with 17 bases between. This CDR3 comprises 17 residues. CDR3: CASSEYQEGRNTDTQYF. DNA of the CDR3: TGTGCCAGCAGTGAATACCAGGAAGGGAGGAACACAGATACGCAGTATTTT.

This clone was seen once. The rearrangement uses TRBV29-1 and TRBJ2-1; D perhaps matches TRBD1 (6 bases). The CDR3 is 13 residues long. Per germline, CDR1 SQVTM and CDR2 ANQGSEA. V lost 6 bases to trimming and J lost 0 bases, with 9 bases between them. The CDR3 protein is CSVQGGSYNEQFF. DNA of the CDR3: TGCAGCGTCCAAGGGGGCTCCTACAATGAGCAGTTCTTC.

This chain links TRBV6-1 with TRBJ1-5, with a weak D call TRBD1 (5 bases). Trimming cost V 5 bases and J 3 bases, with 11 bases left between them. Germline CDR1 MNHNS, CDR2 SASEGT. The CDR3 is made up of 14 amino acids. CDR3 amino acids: CASSSGHFNQPQHF. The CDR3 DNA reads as TGTGCCAGCAGTTCTGGACACTTCAATCAGCCCCAGCATTTT.